This is a list of T cell receptor beta chains from one sample in a study of shared clonotypes between healthy human individuals. The method was immunoSEQ multiplex PCR; TCRdb's version includes in-frame clones alone and lacks a portion of them. The sample yields a few million clones, roughly 90% seen once. Sequencing used naive CD4+ T cells from PBMCs. These receptor sequences come from a man aged 18 to 30 in good health. Some clones in this sample may be carry-over from other donors' samples. The CDR3 runs from the conserved cysteine through the conserved F or W. D genes are given only for firm matches. Size is omitted from some rows. Given values are once, few, many or a class for expanded clones.

CATSGHGRPQHF | TGTGCCACCAGCGGTCACGGTAGGCCCCAGCATTTT | TRBJ1-5 | TRBV15 | . | few
CASSPYRGEAHYGYTF | TGTGCCAGCAGCCCCTACAGGGGAGAGGCCCACTATGGCTACACCTTC | TRBJ1-2 | TRBV7-7 | TRBD1 | .
CASSGPTGLGGPGELFF | TGTGCCAGCAGCGGCCCTACAGGACTTGGAGGCCCCGGGGAGCTGTTTTTT | TRBJ2-2 | TRBV9 | . | .
CASTDRRASGANVLTF | TGTGCCAGCACTGACCGACGGGCCTCTGGGGCCAACGTCCTGACTTTC | TRBJ2-6 | TRBV28 | . | .
CASSTQEGGGTEAFF | TGTGCCAGCAGCACCCAAGAGGGGGGGGGCACTGAAGCTTTCTTT | TRBJ1-1 | TRBV7-9 | . | .
CASSAPGTGGSYEQYF | TGTGCCAGCAGTGCGCCAGGGACAGGGGGCTCCTACGAGCAGTACTTC | TRBJ2-7 | TRBV28 | TRBD1 | .
CASSVAPQGGIETQYF | TGTGCCAGCAGCGTAGCTCCCCAGGGAGGGATAGAGACCCAGTACTTC | TRBJ2-5 | TRBV9 | TRBD2 | .
CASSARDSSYEQYF | TGTGCCAGCAGTGCCCGGGACAGCTCTTACGAGCAGTACTTC | TRBJ2-7 | TRBV6-1 | TRBD1 | .
CASRKDRKATGELFF | TGTGCCAGCAGAAAGGACAGGAAGGCGACCGGGGAGCTGTTTTTT | TRBJ2-2 | TRBV2 | TRBD1 | .
CASILTGGFNQPQHF | TGTGCCAGCATCCTCACGGGTGGGTTTAATCAGCCCCAGCATTTT | TRBJ1-5 | TRBV6-6 | . | .
CASSAFSGSRRYTDTQYF | TGTGCCAGCAGCGCATTTAGCGGGAGTAGGAGATACACAGATACGCAGTATTTT | TRBJ2-3 | TRBV5-6 | TRBD2 | .
CASRLGYEQYF | TGTGCCAGCAGGCTAGGCTACGAGCAGTACTTC | TRBJ2-7 | TRBV25-1 | . | once
CASSQVPENQYF | TGTGCCAGCAGCCAAGTTCCTGAAAACCAGTACTTC | TRBJ2-4 | TRBV4-2 | . | .
CASSLGLDNEQFF | TGCGCCAGCAGCTTGGGACTGGACAATGAGCAGTTCTTC | TRBJ2-1 | TRBV5-1 | . | .
CASTSSKQGSNEQYF | TGTGCCAGCACCAGCTCCAAGCAGGGCTCGAACGAGCAGTACTTC | TRBJ2-7 | TRBV5-4 | . | .
CASSLAQVNTEAFF | TGCGCCAGCAGCTTGGCGCAGGTGAACACTGAAGCTTTCTTT | TRBJ1-1 | TRBV5-1 | . | few
CAISEGSGRKNIQYF | TGTGCCATCAGTGAGGGTTCGGGCAGAAAAAACATTCAGTACTTC | TRBJ2-4 | TRBV10-3 | . | .
CASSYSWGAEQYF | TGTGCCAGCAGTTACTCTTGGGGAGCCGAGCAGTACTTC | TRBJ2-7 | TRBV6-5 | . | .
CASSLGTDYQPQHF | TGTGCCAGCAGCCTGGGGACGGACTATCAGCCCCAGCATTTT | TRBJ1-5 | TRBV28 | . | .
CASSVAVGSSTDTQYF | TGTGCCAGCAGTGTGGCAGTGGGATCTAGCACAGATACGCAGTATTTT | TRBJ2-3 | TRBV25-1 | . | .
CASSPTGLQAQHF | TGTGCCAGCAGCCCAACGGGACTGCAGGCCCAGCATTTT | TRBJ1-5 | TRBV7-9 | . | few
CASSSITGGTDTQYF | TGTGCCAGCAGTTCGATTACAGGGGGTACAGATACGCAGTATTTT | TRBJ2-3 | TRBV28 | TRBD1 | once
CASIKNTEAFF | TGTGCCAGCATCAAAAACACTGAAGCTTTCTTT | TRBJ1-1 | TRBV28 | . | .
CASSPPSGRVPNEQFF | TGTGCCAGCTCACCACCTAGCGGGAGGGTCCCCAATGAGCAGTTCTTC | TRBJ2-1 | TRBV18 | TRBD2 | .